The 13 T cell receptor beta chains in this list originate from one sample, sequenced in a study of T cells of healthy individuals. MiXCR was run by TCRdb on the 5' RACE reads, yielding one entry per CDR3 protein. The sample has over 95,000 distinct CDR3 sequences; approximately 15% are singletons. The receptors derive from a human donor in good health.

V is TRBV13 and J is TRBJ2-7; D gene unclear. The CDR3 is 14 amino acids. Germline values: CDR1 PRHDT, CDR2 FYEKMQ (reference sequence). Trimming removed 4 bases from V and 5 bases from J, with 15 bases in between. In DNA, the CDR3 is TGTGCCAGCAGCTACGGGTCTGAGAGCGACGAGCAGTACTTC. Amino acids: CASSYGSESDEQYF.

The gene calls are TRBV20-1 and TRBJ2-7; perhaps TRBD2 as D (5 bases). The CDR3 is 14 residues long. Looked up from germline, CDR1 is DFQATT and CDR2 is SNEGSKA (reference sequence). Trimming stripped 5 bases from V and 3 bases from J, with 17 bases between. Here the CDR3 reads CSAPSKTTRYEQYF. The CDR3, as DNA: TGCAGTGCTCCCTCCAAGACTACCCGCTACGAGCAGTACTTC.

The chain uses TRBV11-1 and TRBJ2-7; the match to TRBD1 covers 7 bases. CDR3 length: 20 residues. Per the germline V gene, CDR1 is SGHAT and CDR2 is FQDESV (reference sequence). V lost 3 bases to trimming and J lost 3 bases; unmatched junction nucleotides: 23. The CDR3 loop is CASSFKIRRTGKAADYEQYF. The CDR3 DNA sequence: TGTGCCAGCAGCTTTAAGATACGTAGGACAGGAAAAGCGGCGGACTACGAGCAGTACTTC.

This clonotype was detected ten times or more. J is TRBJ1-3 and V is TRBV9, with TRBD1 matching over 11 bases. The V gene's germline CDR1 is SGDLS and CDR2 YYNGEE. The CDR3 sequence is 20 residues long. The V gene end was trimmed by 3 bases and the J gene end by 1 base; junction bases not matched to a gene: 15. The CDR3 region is CASSARARTGGLKSGNTIYF. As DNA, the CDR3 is TGTGCCAGCAGCGCACGAGCTAGGACAGGGGGCCTAAAGTCTGGAAACACCATATATTTT.

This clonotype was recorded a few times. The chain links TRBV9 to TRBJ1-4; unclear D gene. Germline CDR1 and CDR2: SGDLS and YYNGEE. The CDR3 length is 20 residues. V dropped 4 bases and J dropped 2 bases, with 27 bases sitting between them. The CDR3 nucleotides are TGTGCCAGCAGCCACCCTAAGGTTGGGGTACGGGAAGGTACTAATGAAAAACTGTTTTTT. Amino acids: CASSHPKVGVREGTNEKLFF.

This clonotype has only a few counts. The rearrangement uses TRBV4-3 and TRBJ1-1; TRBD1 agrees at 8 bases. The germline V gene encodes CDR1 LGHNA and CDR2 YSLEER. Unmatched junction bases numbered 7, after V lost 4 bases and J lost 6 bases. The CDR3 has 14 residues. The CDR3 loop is CASSRAQGVAEAFF. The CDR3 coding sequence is TGCGCCAGCAGCCGAGCACAGGGGGTTGCTGAAGCTTTCTTT.

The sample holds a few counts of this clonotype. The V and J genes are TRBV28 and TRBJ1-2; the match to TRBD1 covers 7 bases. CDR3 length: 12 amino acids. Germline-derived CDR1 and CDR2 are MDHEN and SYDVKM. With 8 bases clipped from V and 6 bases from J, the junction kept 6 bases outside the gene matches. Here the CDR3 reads CASSDRVNGYTF. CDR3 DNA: TGTGCCAGCTCCGACAGGGTGAATGGCTACACCTTC.

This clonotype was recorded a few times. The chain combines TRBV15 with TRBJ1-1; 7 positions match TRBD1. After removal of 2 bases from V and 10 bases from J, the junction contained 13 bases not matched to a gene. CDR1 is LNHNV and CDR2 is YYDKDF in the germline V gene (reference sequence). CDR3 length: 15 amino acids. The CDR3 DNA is TGTGCCACCAGCAGACTCCGGGACAGAAATATCGGAGCTTTCTTT. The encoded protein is CATSRLRDRNIGAFF.

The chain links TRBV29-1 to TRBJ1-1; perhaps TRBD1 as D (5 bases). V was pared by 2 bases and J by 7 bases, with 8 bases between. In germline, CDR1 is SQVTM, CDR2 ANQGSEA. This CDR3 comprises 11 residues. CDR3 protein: CSVESQGEAFF. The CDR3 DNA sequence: TGCAGCGTTGAAAGTCAGGGTGAAGCTTTCTTT.

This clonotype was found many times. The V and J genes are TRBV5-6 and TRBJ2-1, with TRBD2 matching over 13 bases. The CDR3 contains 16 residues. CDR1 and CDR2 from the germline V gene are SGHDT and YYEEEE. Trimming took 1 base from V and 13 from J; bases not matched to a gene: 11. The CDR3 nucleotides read TGTGCCAGCAGCTTGCCACGTTCGACTAGCGGGAGGCCCCAGTTCTTC. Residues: CASSLPRSTSGRPQFF.

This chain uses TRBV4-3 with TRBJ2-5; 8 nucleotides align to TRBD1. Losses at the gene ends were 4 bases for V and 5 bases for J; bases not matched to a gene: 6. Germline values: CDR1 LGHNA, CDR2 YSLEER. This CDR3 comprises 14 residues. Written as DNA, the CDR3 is TGCGCCAGCAGCCCTAGGACAGGGCCGGAGACCCAGTACTTC. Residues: CASSPRTGPETQYF.

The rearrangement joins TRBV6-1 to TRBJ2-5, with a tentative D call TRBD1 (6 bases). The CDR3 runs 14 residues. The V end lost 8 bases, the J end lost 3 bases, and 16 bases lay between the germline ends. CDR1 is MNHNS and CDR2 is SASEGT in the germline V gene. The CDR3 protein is CASLHGAGEETQYF. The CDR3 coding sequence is TGTGCCAGCTTACACGGGGCAGGGGAAGAGACCCAGTACTTC.

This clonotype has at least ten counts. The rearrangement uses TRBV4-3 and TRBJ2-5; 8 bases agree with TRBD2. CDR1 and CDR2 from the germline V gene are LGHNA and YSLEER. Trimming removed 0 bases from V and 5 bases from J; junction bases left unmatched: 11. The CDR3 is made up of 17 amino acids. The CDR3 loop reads CASSQDGSSGKVETQYF. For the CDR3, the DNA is TGCGCCAGCAGCCAAGATGGGAGTAGCGGGAAGGTGGAGACCCAGTACTTC.